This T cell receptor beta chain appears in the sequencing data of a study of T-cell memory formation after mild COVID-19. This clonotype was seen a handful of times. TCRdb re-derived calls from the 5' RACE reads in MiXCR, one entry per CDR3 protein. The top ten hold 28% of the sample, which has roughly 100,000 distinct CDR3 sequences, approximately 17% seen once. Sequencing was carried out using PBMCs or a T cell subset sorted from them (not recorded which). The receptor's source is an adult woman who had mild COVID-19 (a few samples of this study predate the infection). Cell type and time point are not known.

CDR3 sequence: CSASWPSYYGYTF. CDR3 sequence (DNA): TGCAGTGCTAGCTGGCCGAGCTACTATGGCTACACCTTC. The genes are TRBV20-1 and TRBJ1-2; D not certain. V shed 3 bases and J shed 3 bases, with 11 bases lying between them. CDR1 is DFQATT, CDR2 SNEGSKA, per germline (reference sequence). The CDR3 runs to 13 residues.